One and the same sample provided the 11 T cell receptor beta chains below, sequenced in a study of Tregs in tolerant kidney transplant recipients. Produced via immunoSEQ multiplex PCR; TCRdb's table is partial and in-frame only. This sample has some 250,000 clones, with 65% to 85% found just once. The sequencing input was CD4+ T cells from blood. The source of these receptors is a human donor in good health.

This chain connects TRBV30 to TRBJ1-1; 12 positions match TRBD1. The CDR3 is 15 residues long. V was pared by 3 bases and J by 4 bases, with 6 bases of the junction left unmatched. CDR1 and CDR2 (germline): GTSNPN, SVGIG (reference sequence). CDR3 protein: CAWRGQGAESTEAFF. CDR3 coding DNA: TGTGCCTGGAGGGGACAGGGGGCAGAGAGCACTGAAGCTTTCTTT. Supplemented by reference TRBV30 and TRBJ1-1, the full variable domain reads SQTIHQWPATLVQPVGSPLSLECTVEGTSNPNLYWYRQAAGRGLQLLFYSVGIGQISSEVPQNLSASRPQDRQFILSSKKLLLSDSGFYLCAWRGQGAESTEAFFGQGTRLTVV.

The CDR3 region is CASSSGQDADTQYF. The CDR3 DNA reads as TGCGCCAGCAGCTCTGGACAGGATGCAGATACGCAGTATTTT. This chain joins TRBV5-1 and TRBJ2-3, with TRBD1 matching 7 bases. CDR3 length equals 14 residues. With V trimmed by 3 bases and J by 4 bases, 5 bases remained unmatched. From germline, CDR1 is SGHRS and CDR2 YFSETQ.

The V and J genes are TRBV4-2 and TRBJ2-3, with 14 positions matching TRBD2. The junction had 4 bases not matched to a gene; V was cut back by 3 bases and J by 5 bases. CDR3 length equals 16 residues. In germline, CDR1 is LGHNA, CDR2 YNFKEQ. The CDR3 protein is CASSQGTSGSGDTQYF. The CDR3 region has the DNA TGTGCCAGCAGCCAGGGGACTAGCGGGAGTGGAGATACGCAGTATTTT.

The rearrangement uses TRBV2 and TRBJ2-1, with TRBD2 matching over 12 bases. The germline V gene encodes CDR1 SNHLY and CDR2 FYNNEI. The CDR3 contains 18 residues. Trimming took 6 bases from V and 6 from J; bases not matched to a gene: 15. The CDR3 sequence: CASRFLRELAGGSNEQFF. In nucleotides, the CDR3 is TGTGCCAGCAGGTTTCTGAGGGAACTAGCGGGGGGATCCAATGAGCAGTTCTTC.

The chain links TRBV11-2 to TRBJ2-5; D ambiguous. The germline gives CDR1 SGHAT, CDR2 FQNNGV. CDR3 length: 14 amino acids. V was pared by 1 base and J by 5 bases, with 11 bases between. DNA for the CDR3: TGTGCCAGCAGCTTAGGAGAAGGGCTGGAGACCCAGTACTTC. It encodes CASSLGEGLETQYF.

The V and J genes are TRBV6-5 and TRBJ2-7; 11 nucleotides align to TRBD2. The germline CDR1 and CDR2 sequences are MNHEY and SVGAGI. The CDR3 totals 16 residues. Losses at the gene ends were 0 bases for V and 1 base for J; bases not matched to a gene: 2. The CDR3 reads CASSYSRLAGSYEQYF. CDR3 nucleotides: TGTGCCAGCAGTTACTCGAGACTAGCGGGGTCCTACGAGCAGTACTTC.

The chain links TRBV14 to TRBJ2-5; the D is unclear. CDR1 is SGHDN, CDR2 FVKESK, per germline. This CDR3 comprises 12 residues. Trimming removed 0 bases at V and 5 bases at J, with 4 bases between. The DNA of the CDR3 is TGTGCCAGCAGCCAAGAATTCGAGACCCAGTACTTC. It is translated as CASSQEFETQYF.

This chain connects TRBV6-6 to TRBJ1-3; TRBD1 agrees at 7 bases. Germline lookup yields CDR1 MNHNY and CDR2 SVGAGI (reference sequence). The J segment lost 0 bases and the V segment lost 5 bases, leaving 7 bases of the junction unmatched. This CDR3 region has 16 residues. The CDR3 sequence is CASSSGQVHSGNTIYF. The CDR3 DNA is TGTGCCAGCAGTAGCGGACAGGTTCACTCTGGAAACACCATATATTTT.

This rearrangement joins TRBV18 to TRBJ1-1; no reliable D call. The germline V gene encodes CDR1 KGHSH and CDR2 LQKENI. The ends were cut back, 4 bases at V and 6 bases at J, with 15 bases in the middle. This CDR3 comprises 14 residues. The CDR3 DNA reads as TGTGCCAGCTCACAGTCAAGGGAGGTGGCTGAAGCTTTCTTT. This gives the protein CASSQSREVAEAFF.

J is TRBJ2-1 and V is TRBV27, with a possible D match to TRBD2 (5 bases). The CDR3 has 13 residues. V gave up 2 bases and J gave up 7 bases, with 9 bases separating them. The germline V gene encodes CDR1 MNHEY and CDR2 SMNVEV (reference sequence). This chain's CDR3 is CASSLIGVNEQFF. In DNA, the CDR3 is TGTGCCAGCAGTTTAATCGGGGTGAATGAGCAGTTCTTC.

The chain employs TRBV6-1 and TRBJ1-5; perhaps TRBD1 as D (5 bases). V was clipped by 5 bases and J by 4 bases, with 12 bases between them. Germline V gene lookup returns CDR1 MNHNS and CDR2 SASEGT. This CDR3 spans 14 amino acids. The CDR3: CASSPRGLNQPQHF. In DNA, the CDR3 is TGTGCCAGCAGTCCCCGGGGCCTAAATCAGCCCCAGCATTTT.